This entry is about one T cell receptor beta chain. Germline V CDR1 and CDR2: SGHVS, FNYEAQ. The V end was cut by 5 bases, the J end by 2 bases, with 9 bases between. The CDR3 runs 13 residues. This specimen comes from a study of blood T cell repertoires in COVID-19. Study information: Both acute and convalescent COVID-19 samples were obtained from the United States, Italy and Spain.

Clones were read by immunoSEQ multiplex PCR, and TCRdb kept only the in-frame ones, dropping some. The sample holds about 480,000 clones; roughly 90% are singletons and the top ten take about 1.7%. Participant-reported clinical history was the basis for cohort assignment. The chain combines TRBV7-6 with TRBJ2-5; D might be TRBD2 (6 bases). The sequencing sample was made of PBMCs or T cells enriched from blood (not recorded which). The receptor was derived from a middle-aged woman who had recovered from COVID-19. The CDR3 reads CASSLRGQETQYF. CDR3 nucleotides: TGTGCCAGCAGCCTCCGGGGGCAAGAGACCCAGTACTTC.